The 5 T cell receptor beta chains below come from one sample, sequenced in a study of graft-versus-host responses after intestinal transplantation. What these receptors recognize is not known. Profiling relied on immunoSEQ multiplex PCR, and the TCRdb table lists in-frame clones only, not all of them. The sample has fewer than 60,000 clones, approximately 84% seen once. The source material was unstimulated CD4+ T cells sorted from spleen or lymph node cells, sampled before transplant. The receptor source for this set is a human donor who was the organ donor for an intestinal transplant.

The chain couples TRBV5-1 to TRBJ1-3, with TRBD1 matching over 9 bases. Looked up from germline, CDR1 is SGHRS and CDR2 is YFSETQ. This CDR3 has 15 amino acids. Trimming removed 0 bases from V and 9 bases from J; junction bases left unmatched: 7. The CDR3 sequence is CASSLVTGGDGTIYF. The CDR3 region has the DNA TGCGCCAGCAGCTTGGTAACAGGGGGCGACGGCACCATATATTTT.

The CDR3 DNA sequence: TGCAGCGTGGGACAGGGAGGGTATGGCTACACCTTC. It translates to CSVGQGGYGYTF. The chain combines TRBV29-1 with TRBJ1-2; 9 bases align to TRBD1. Trimming removed 6 bases from V and 5 bases from J; junction bases left unmatched: 4. CDR1 is SQVTM and CDR2 is ANQGSEA in the germline V gene. The CDR3 runs to 12 residues.

CDR3 amino acids: CASSQDGGFGNSPLHF. The CDR3 nucleotides are TGCGCCAGCAGCCAAGATGGGGGGTTTGGAAATTCACCCCTCCACTTT. This chain joins TRBV4-1 and TRBJ1-6; D is perhaps TRBD1 (5 bases). CDR3 length equals 16 residues. The germline V gene encodes CDR1 MGHRA and CDR2 YSYEKL. V was clipped by 0 bases and J by 7 bases, with 13 bases between them.

DNA of the CDR3: TGTGCCAGCAGCCCCGGAAAGTATGAGCAGTTCTTC. Encoded protein: CASSPGKYEQFF. The rearrangement joins TRBV7-2 to TRBJ2-1; no clear D gene. This CDR3 comprises 12 residues. The ends were cut back, 5 bases at V and 8 bases at J, with 10 bases in the middle. Germline lookup yields CDR1 SGHTA and CDR2 FQGNSA.

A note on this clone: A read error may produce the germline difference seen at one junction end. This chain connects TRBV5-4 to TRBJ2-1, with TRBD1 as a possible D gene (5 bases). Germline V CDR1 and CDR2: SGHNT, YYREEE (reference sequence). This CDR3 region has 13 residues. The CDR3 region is CASRLGPFNEQFF. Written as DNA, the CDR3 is TGTGCCAGCAGGTTGGGGCCATTTAATGAGCAGTTCTTC.